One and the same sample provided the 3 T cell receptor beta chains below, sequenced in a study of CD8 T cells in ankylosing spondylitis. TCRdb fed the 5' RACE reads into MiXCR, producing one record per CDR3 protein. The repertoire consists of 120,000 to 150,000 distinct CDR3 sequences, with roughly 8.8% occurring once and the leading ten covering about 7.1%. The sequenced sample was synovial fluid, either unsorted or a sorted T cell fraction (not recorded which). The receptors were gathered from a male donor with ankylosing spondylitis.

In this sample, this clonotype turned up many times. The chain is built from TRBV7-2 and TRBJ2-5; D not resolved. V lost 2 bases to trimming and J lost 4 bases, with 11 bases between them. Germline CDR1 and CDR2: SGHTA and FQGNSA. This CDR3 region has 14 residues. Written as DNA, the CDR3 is TGTGCCAGCAGCTTACGTGGCACTGCAGAGACCCAGTACTTC. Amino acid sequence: CASSLRGTAETQYF.

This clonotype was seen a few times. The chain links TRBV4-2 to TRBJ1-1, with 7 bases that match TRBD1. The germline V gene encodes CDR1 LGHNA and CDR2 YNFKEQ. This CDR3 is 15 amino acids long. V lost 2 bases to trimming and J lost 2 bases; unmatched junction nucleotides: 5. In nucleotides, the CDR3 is TGTGCCAGCAGCCAATCGGACAGGCTAAACACTGAAGCTTTCTTT. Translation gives CASSQSDRLNTEAFF.

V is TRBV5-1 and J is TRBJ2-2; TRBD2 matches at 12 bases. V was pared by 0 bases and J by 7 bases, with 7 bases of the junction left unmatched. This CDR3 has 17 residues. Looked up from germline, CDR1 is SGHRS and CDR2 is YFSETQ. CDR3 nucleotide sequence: TGCGCCAGCAGCTTGGCTCTAGCGGGAGGGTACAGCGGGGAGCTGTTTTTT. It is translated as CASSLALAGGYSGELFF.